This TCR beta chain was identified in a study of T cell responses to AZD1222 COVID-19 vaccine (dated by TCRdb to the early 2020s). Study-level background: AZD1222 recipients given second doses at about 4 weeks or at about 12 weeks were pooled, since spike-specific TCR depth and breadth were not found to differ between the two schedules. A total of around 240 trial participants underwent TCR sequencing, of whom roughly 210 had received two doses of AZD1222 and 26 had received two doses of the MenACWY control vaccine. Trial participants were enrolled into age subgroups of 18-55, 56-69 and 70-plus years, which contained approximately 150, 30 and 60 TCR-sequenced participants, respectively.

Including cysteine and phenylalanine, the CDR3 has 14 amino acids. Only CDR3 DNA is held: 42 bases, read in frame from base 1. CDR1 and CDR2 are drawn from the germline V gene (reference sequence): LNHNV, YYDKDF. V is pared back by 3 bases and J by 2 bases, with 9 bases lying between the germline termini. According to the study, the label for this sample's time point signals: baseline before first vaccination. Vaccinee samples came from UK trials COV001 and COV002, including a single-blind randomized controlled phase 2/3 trial of AZD1222 (ChAdOx1 nCoV-19) in healthy adults. For TCRbeta chain sequencing, PBMC samples were collected from trial participants at day 0 and at day 28 after the second dose. To note about this clone: Its antigen remains unidentified. No quality values exist for individual bases; no much larger clone is one base distant.

What the research found in general, with its limitations: Most participants were white British and females outnumbered males, and the authors suggested that clonal diversity may have been underestimated. Spike-specific TCR breadth and depth rose significantly after two AZD1222 doses compared with day 0 and with MenACWY recipients. The whole spike protein was spanned by vaccine-associated CD4 TCRs, and dominant responses were seen in regions 160-218 and 743-854. Conclusions about previously exposed vaccinees are limited because only five to seven AZD1222 recipients were SARS-CoV-2 seropositive at baseline. Epitopes outside the regions mutated in the B.1.351 and B.1.1.7 variants were reportedly recognized by nearly half of the unique spike-specific TCRs. The 56-69-year group was small, and its depth increase did not reach significance, likely because of low power. Because no samples from the day 14 peak response were available, repertoires could be characterized only after the peak T cell response.

The CDR3 regions of human TCRbeta chains were analyzed by immunosequencing. As for how the authors treated the data: Repertoire TCRs were matched against a reference library of SARS-CoV-2-specific TCRs generated with the MIRA antigen-specificity platform. Breadth was defined as the fraction of unique TCRs that were SARS-CoV-2-associated, and depth was defined as the fraction of total T cells that were SARS-CoV-2-associated. Using the MIRA data, each spike-specific TCR was assigned both to the spike region to which the TCR was reactive and to a CD4 or CD8 class. Log10-transformed breadth and depth values were compared by one-way ANOVA with Sidak's multiple comparisons tests. What TCRdb holds here is the immuneACCESS table cut down to in-frame rearrangements. Part of the clones is not present; checked against another copy, under half of the missing clones reflect an unresolved V gene, and the others are unexplained. The DNA was the basis for D and trimming; V, J and clone size are from that table. The sample yields more than 85,000 clones; roughly nine tenths were counted once. 16% of the sample goes to the ten largest clones.

The chain is encoded by TRBV15 joined to TRBJ2-3; the D gene identity is not certain. Sequences were derived from peripheral blood, sampled on day 0 of AZD1222 vaccination. This clonotype originated in an adult in good health. Here is the DNA: TGTGCCACCAGCAGTCCAGAAATCACAGATACGCAGTATTTT. It translates as CATSSPEITDTQYF.